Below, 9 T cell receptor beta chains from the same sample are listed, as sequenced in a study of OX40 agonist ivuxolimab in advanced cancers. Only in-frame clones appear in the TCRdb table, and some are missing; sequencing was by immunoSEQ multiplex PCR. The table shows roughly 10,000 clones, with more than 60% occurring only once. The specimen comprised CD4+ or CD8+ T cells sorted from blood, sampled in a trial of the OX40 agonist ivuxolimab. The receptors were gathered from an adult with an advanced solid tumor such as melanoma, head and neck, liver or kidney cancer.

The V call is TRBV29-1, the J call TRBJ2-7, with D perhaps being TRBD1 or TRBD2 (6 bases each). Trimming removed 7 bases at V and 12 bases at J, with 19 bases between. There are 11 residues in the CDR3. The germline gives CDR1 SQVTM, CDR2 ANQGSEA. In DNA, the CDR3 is TGCAGCGCCGGATGGGGGGCTCTGACGTACTTC. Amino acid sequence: CSAGWGALTYF.

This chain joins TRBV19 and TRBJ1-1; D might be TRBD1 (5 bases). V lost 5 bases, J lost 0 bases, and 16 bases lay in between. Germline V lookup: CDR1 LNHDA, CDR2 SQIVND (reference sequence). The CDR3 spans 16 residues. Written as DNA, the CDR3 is TGTGCCAGTAGTGGGGGGTTCGTCGGGATGAACACTGAAGCTTTCTTT. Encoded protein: CASSGGFVGMNTEAFF.

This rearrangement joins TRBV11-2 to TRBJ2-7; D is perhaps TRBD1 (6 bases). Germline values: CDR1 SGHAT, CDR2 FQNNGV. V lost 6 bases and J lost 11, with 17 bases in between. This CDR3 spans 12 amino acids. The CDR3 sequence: CASSFNREFKYF. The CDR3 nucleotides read TGTGCCAGCAGTTTTAACAGGGAATTCAAGTACTTC.

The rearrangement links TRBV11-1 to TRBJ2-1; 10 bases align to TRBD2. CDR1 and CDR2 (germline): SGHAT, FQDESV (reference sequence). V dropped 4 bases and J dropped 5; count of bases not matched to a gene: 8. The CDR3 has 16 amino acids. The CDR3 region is CASSSSPAGGNNEQFF. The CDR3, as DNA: TGTGCCAGCAGCTCCAGCCCAGCGGGAGGGAACAATGAGCAGTTCTTC.

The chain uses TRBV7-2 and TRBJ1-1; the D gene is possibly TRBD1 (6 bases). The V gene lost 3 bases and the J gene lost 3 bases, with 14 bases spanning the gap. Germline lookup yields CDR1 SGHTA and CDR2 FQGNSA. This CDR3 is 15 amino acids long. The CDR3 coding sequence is TGTGCCAGCAGCTTGCTCCAGGGGTCTTACACTGAAGCTTTCTTT. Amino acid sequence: CASSLLQGSYTEAFF.

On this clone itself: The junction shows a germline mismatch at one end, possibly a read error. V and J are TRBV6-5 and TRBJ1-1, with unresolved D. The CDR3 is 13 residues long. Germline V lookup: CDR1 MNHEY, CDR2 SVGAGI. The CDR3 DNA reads TGTGCCAGCAGTGACTCAGCGAACACTGAAGCTTTCTTT. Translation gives CASSDSANTEAFF.

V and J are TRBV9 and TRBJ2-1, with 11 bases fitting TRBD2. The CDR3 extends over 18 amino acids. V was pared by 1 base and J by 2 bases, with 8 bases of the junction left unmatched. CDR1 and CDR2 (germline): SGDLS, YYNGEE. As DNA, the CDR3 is TGTGCCAGCAGCGTATCCCGACTAGCGGGATTAACCTACAATGAGCAGTTCTTC. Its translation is CASSVSRLAGLTYNEQFF.

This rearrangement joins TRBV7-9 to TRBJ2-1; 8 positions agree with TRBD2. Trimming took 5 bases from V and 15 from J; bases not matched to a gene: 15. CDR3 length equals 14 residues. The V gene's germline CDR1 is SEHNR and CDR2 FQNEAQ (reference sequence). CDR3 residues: CASSPSGGWDAPFF. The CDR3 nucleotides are TGTGCCAGCAGCCCCTCGGGGGGGTGGGACGCCCCGTTCTTC.

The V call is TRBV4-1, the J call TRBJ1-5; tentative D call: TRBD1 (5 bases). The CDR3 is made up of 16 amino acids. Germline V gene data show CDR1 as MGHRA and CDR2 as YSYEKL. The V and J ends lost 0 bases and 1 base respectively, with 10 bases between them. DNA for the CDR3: TGCGCCAGCAGCCAAGATCCCGGGGACAGCAATCAGCCCCAGCATTTT. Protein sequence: CASSQDPGDSNQPQHF.